The entry below describes one T cell receptor beta chain. Its antigen remains unknown. In the naive CD8 group, cells lacked CD45RO and were positively selected for CCR7, so terminally differentiated effector memory CD45RA+ cells were left out. The donors were all Caucasian adults (living in Nashville, Tennessee). The sample comes from a study of shared clonotypes between healthy human individuals. For the study at large: CD4 naive cells filled three plates per donor, CD4 memory three, CD8 naive two and CD8 memory one.

Findings of the study overall: Larger estimated richness was generally seen in naive subsets than in memory subsets. When compared with the clonotypes that were shared by all four sorted-subset donors, the non-shared clonotypes turned out to have lower generation probabilities.

V lost 2 bases to trimming and J lost 8 bases; unmatched junction nucleotides: 11. From germline, CDR1 is MNHEY and CDR2 SVGAGI. CDR3 length: 15 residues. TCRdb's copy holds only in-frame clones and misses some; the assay was immunoSEQ multiplex PCR. The sample lists around 1.9 million clones; just over 90% were seen once. The TCR sequence derives from a young man in good health. Some clones in this sample may be carry-over from other donors' samples. The V call is TRBV6-5, the J call TRBJ1-2; 7 bases match TRBD1. The sample consisted of naive CD8+ T cells from PBMCs. The CDR3 is CASSYGQGVSIGYTF. In DNA form, the CDR3 reads TGTGCCAGCAGTTACGGGCAGGGGGTGAGCATCGGCTACACCTTC.